This passage covers 17 T cell receptor beta chains from one sample sequenced in a study of blood T cell repertoires in COVID-19. Clones were sequenced by immunoSEQ multiplex PCR, and TCRdb holds only the in-frame ones, with some missing. The profile shows roughly 280,000 clones, around 87% of them singletons. Sequenced: peripheral blood. Source of these receptors: a woman aged 60-75 years with COVID-19, enrolled during active disease.

The chain couples TRBV10-3 to TRBJ2-2; 9 nucleotides line up with TRBD1. Germline V gives CDR1 ENHRY, CDR2 SYGVKD. The junction had 4 bases not matched to a gene; V was cut back by 7 bases and J by 4 bases. The CDR3 loop spans 14 amino acids. DNA for the CDR3: TGTGCCATCAAGGGGACAGGGCTCACCGGGGAGCTGTTTTTT. As protein: CAIKGTGLTGELFF.

V usage is TRBV19 and J usage is TRBJ2-2, with no clear D. Germline CDR1 and CDR2: LNHDA and SQIVND (reference sequence). Trimming took 8 bases from V and 0 from J, leaving 4 bases between them. This CDR3 is built from 12 residues. The CDR3, as DNA: TGTGCCAGTCCGTCGAACACCGGGGAGCTGTTTTTT. Its translation: CASPSNTGELFF.

The V call is TRBV5-1, the J call TRBJ2-5; D possibly corresponds to TRBD2 (6 bases). This CDR3 region has 15 residues. V lost 0 bases and J lost 5, with 14 bases in between. Looked up from germline, CDR1 is SGHRS and CDR2 is YFSETQ. This CDR3 reads CASSLETGVFETQYF. Written as DNA, the CDR3 is TGCGCCAGCAGCTTGGAAACGGGAGTATTTGAGACCCAGTACTTC.

The J gene is TRBJ1-1, the V gene TRBV9; D is unresolved. Trimming took 0 bases from V and 5 from J, leaving 14 bases between them. The CDR3 totals 15 residues. From germline, CDR1 is SGDLS and CDR2 YYNGEE. This CDR3 is CASSVASGIRTEAFF. The CDR3 bases are TGTGCCAGCAGCGTAGCCAGCGGGATTAGAACTGAAGCTTTCTTT.

This rearrangement joins TRBV10-3 to TRBJ2-1, with D possibly TRBD2 on 6 matching bases. The CDR3 consists of 13 residues. Per the germline V gene, CDR1 is ENHRY and CDR2 is SYGVKD. Trimming removed 7 bases at V and 8 bases at J, with 15 bases between. The CDR3 reads CAITGALGDEQFF. CDR3 coding DNA: TGTGCCATCACGGGAGCCCTGGGGGATGAGCAGTTCTTC.

The chain joins TRBV5-5 to TRBJ2-2; the match to TRBD1 covers 8 bases. There are 17 residues in the CDR3. CDR1 is SGHKS, CDR2 YYEKEE, per germline (reference sequence). J gave up 6 bases and V 4 bases, and 14 bases lay outside the gene matches. CDR3 sequence: CASSQDFRTDRAGELFF. The CDR3 DNA follows: TGTGCCAGCAGCCAGGACTTCAGAACGGACAGGGCCGGGGAGCTGTTTTTT.

This chain uses TRBV14 with TRBJ2-1; 11 bases align to TRBD2. Germline assignment: CDR1 SGHDN and CDR2 FVKESK. Germline trimming cut 6 bases from V and 4 bases from J; bases unmatched to any gene: 11. The CDR3 totals 17 residues. CDR3 amino acids: CASSLHLAGGPYNEQFF. The CDR3 DNA reads TGTGCCAGCAGTCTACACCTAGCGGGAGGACCATACAATGAGCAGTTCTTC.

The chain carries TRBV6-5 and TRBJ1-5; tentative D call: TRBD1 (6 bases). Trimming took off 6 bases at V and 7 bases at J, with 19 bases between the two ends. From germline, CDR1 is MNHEY and CDR2 SVGAGI. This CDR3 is built from 15 residues. The DNA for the CDR3 is TGTGCCAGCAGCCCCCAGGGGACCTACCAACAGCCCCAGCATTTT. Amino acid sequence: CASSPQGTYQQPQHF.

The J gene is TRBJ2-7, the V gene TRBV28, with 7 bases aligning to TRBD1. The CDR3 is 14 amino acids. In germline, CDR1 is MDHEN, CDR2 SYDVKM. The V gene end was trimmed by 10 bases and the J gene end by 3 bases; junction bases not matched to a gene: 12. This CDR3 is CATTEPDRFYEQYF. CDR3 sequence (DNA): TGTGCCACCACTGAACCGGACAGGTTCTACGAGCAGTACTTC.

This rearrangement joins TRBV5-1 to TRBJ2-7; 11 bases fit TRBD2. J lost 3 bases, V lost 2 bases, and 16 bases had no gene match. Germline-derived CDR1 and CDR2 are SGHRS and YFSETQ. The CDR3 runs to 19 residues. CDR3 sequence (DNA): TGCGCCAGCAGCTTTCGGTTAGGCTCGACTAGCGGGACTCGCTACGAGCAGTACTTC. Amino acids: CASSFRLGSTSGTRYEQYF.

J is TRBJ2-5 and V is TRBV11-2, with a tentative D call TRBD2 (6 bases). V was cut by 7 bases and J by 6 bases, with 18 bases left in between. CDR3 length equals 14 residues. Germline V gene data show CDR1 as SGHAT and CDR2 as FQNNGV. The CDR3 region has the DNA TGTGCCAGCACCCAGCCGGAGGGCGAGAAGACCCAGTACTTC. Its protein is CASTQPEGEKTQYF.

The rearrangement links TRBV29-1 to TRBJ2-2, with TRBD2 identical over 9 bases. Germline V CDR1 and CDR2: SQVTM, ANQGSEA. With 0 bases clipped from V and 1 base from J, the junction kept 9 bases outside the gene matches. CDR3 length equals 18 residues. The CDR3 spells CSVEDVLAGPLNTGELFF. Written as DNA, the CDR3 is TGCAGCGTTGAAGATGTCCTAGCGGGACCCCTGAACACCGGGGAGCTGTTTTTT.

The gene calls are TRBV4-1 and TRBJ1-1; D remains unclear. The germline V and J ends were trimmed by 0 bases and 1 base, with 12 bases remaining between them. The CDR3 has 16 residues. CDR1 and CDR2 (germline): MGHRA, YSYEKL. The CDR3 region is CASSQDGPGANTEAFF. CDR3 nucleotides: TGCGCCAGCAGCCAAGATGGTCCAGGTGCGAACACTGAAGCTTTCTTT.

J is TRBJ2-1 and V is TRBV14; no reliable D call. V was shortened by 1 base and J by 6 bases, with 10 bases between the two germline ends. The CDR3 has 14 residues. Germline loops: CDR1 SGHDN, CDR2 FVKESK. In nucleotides, the CDR3 is TGTGCCAGCAGCCAAGTTCGAACAACCAATGAGCAGTTCTTC. Its translation: CASSQVRTTNEQFF. Filled out from reference TRBV14 and TRBJ2-1, the complete variable domain reads EAGVTQFPSHSVIEKGQTVTLRCDPISGHDNLYWYRRVMGKEIKFLLHFVKESKQDESGMPNNRFLAERTGGTYSTLKVQPAELEDSGVYFCASSQVRTTNEQFFGPGTRLTVL.

This chain joins TRBV5-1 and TRBJ2-1; D might be TRBD1 (6 bases). The V gene lost 0 bases and the J gene lost 0 bases, with 10 bases spanning the gap. Germline-derived CDR1 and CDR2 are SGHRS and YFSETQ. The CDR3 totals 16 residues. The CDR3 spells CASSLEGVSSYNEQFF. CDR3 nucleotides: TGCGCCAGCAGCTTGGAGGGGGTGAGCTCCTACAATGAGCAGTTCTTC.

The rearrangement joins TRBV6-2 or TRBV6-3 to TRBJ1-5; D unresolved. This CDR3 is 15 amino acids long. Trimming shortened V by 6 bases and J by 1 base, and 13 bases separated the two germline ends. The germline CDR1 and CDR2 sequences are MNHEY and SVGEGT. CDR3 bases: TGTGCCAGCAGCCCCTTCTCGGGGAGCAATCAGCCCCAGCATTTT. Amino acids: CASSPFSGSNQPQHF.

The chain uses TRBV7-3 and TRBJ1-2; 10 bases agree with TRBD1. V dropped 1 base and J dropped 5; count of bases not matched to a gene: 10. CDR3 length: 17 residues. The germline V gene has CDR1 SGHTA and CDR2 FQGTGA. The CDR3 DNA reads TGTGCCAGCAGCTTAAAGTTGACATGGGACAGGGGATATGGCTACACCTTC. Translated, it gives CASSLKLTWDRGYGYTF.